These 18 T cell receptor beta chains were sequenced from one sample in a study of CD8 T cells in ankylosing spondylitis. TCRdb re-called the 5' RACE reads through MiXCR, storing one row per CDR3 protein. The data show 100,000 to 150,000 distinct CDR3 sequences, around 7% seen once. Sequencing was carried out using blood, either unsorted or a sorted T cell fraction (not recorded which). Receptors originate from a male donor with ankylosing spondylitis or in good health (not recorded which).

This clonotype was observed many times. The chain uses TRBV29-1 and TRBJ1-5, with no clear D. This CDR3 is built from 12 residues. The germline V gene has CDR1 SQVTM and CDR2 ANQGSEA. V dropped 6 bases and J dropped 4 bases, with 10 bases sitting between them. The CDR3 protein is CSVHIRNQPQHF. The CDR3 coding sequence is TGCAGCGTGCACATTAGGAATCAGCCCCAGCATTTT.

This clonotype came up many times. The gene calls are TRBV6-5 and TRBJ1-2, with TRBD1 identical over 8 bases. In germline, CDR1 is MNHEY, CDR2 SVGAGI. J was trimmed by 3 bases and V by 2 bases; bases with no gene match: 5. The CDR3 runs 15 residues. The CDR3 loop is CASSYTPGGDYGYTF. The CDR3 DNA sequence: TGTGCCAGCAGTTACACTCCAGGGGGCGACTATGGCTACACCTTC.

The chain is built from TRBV27 and TRBJ1-3; D is unresolved. Germline V gene sequence: CDR1 MNHEY, CDR2 SMNVEV (reference sequence). The CDR3 consists of 15 residues. Trimming stripped 2 bases from V and 0 bases from J, with 8 bases between. CDR3 DNA sequence: TGTGCCAGCAGTTTACAGGCTTTCTCTGGAAACACCATATATTTT. Protein product: CASSLQAFSGNTIYF.

This clonotype was detected ten times or more. The rearrangement joins TRBV28 to TRBJ2-7, with a tentative D call TRBD1 (6 bases). The germline gives CDR1 MDHEN, CDR2 SYDVKM. Trimming shortened V by 4 bases and J by 0 bases, and 13 bases separated the two germline ends. CDR3 size: 15 residues. The CDR3 sequence is CASSSGHKSSYEQYF. For the CDR3, the DNA is TGTGCCAGCAGTTCGGGACATAAGAGCTCCTACGAGCAGTACTTC.

On this clonotype itself: It may be a read error: a sequence one base away is much more abundant. J is TRBJ2-5 and V is TRBV29-1; TRBD2 matches 8 bases. Judging by the DNA end, TRBJ2-1 fits better; the J call may be wrong. CDR3 length equals 12 residues. From germline, CDR1 is SQVTM and CDR2 ANQGSEA. Here the CDR3 DNA reads TGCAGCGCCGGGGGGGTTCAAGAGACCCAGTTCTTC. Encoded protein: CSAGGVQETQFF.

This clonotype was found many times. The V call is TRBV10-3, the J call TRBJ1-2; tentative D call: TRBD1 (5 bases). CDR1 and CDR2 (germline): ENHRY, SYGVKD. There are 14 residues in the CDR3. V was pared by 0 bases and J by 2 bases, with 7 bases between. DNA for the CDR3: TGTGCCATCAGTGAGTCGGGGGGGAACTATGGCTACACCTTC. Its translation is CAISESGGNYGYTF.

As to this clonotype: A much larger clone lies one base from this, so it may be a read error. CDR3 in amino acids: CCAGRGLAGGKLNEQFF. The CDR3 DNA follows: TGCTGTGCTGGACGGGGACTAGCGGGGGGAAAACTCAATGAGCAGTTCTTC. This chain uses TRBV20-1 with TRBJ2-1, with 15 bases lining up with TRBD2. Germline loops: CDR1 DFQATT, CDR2 SNEGSKA (reference sequence). The CDR3 has 17 amino acids.

This clonotype was observed a few times. The genes are TRBV19 and TRBJ1-5; D not resolved. This CDR3 region has 14 residues. Germline V lookup: CDR1 LNHDA, CDR2 SQIVND (reference sequence). V was pared by 1 base and J by 4 bases, with 8 bases between. The CDR3 protein is CASSIVKENQPQHF. The CDR3 DNA reads TGTGCCAGTAGTATAGTAAAAGAAAATCAGCCCCAGCATTTT.

This clonotype was recorded many times. The V and J genes are TRBV7-9 and TRBJ2-4; TRBD1 might be the D (6 bases). Germline assignment: CDR1 SEHNR and CDR2 FQNEAQ (reference sequence). Deletions cut 5 bases from V and 0 bases from J, with 11 bases between. The CDR3 runs 15 residues. The CDR3 here is CASSMVQGAKNIQYF. The CDR3 DNA sequence: TGTGCCAGCAGCATGGTACAGGGAGCCAAAAACATTCAGTACTTC.

This clonotype was detected many times. J is TRBJ1-5 and V is TRBV5-1; perhaps TRBD1 as D (6 bases). This CDR3 is built from 15 residues. V was trimmed by 1 base and J by 0 bases, leaving 8 bases between them. Germline V gene sequence: CDR1 SGHRS, CDR2 YFSETQ. The CDR3 loop is CASSLTGNSNQPQHF. CDR3 in DNA: TGCGCCAGCAGCTTGACAGGGAATAGCAATCAGCCCCAGCATTTT.

At least ten counts were recorded for this clonotype. The chain has TRBV21-1 and TRBJ2-3; the D call of TRBD2 is as the table states it, not checked on the DNA. TRBV21-1 is classified as a pseudogene. The CDR3 has 15 residues. CDR3 nucleotides: TGTGCCAGCGCAAGGAGACTGGAGGTTCTGGATACGCAGTATTTT. Its protein is CASARRLEVLDTQYF.

In this sample, this clonotype turned up many times. The V gene is TRBV7-2, the J gene TRBJ2-7; D unresolved. The V end lost 2 bases, the J end lost 4 bases, and 9 bases lay between the germline ends. The CDR3 length is 13 residues. Looked up from germline, CDR1 is SGHTA and CDR2 is FQGNSA. CDR3 in amino acids: CASSLRSGYEQYF. In nucleotides, the CDR3 is TGTGCCAGCAGCTTAAGGTCCGGGTACGAGCAGTACTTC. The full variable domain, rest sourced from reference TRBV7-2 and TRBJ2-7, is GAGVSQSPSNKVTEKGKDVELRCDPISGHTALYWYRQSLGQGLEFLIYFQGNSAPDKSGLPSDRFSAERTGGSVSTLTIQRTQQEDSAVYLCASSLRSGYEQYFGPGTRLTVT.

The J gene is TRBJ2-1, the V gene TRBV2; 9 positions agree with TRBD2. Trimming at V came to 7 bases and at J to 7 bases, leaving 11 bases not matched to a gene. The CDR3 length is 15 residues. The germline V gene has CDR1 SNHLY and CDR2 FYNNEI. CDR3 region: CASTEREVLGNEQFF. The CDR3 bases are TGTGCCAGCACCGAGCGGGAGGTATTGGGGAATGAGCAGTTCTTC.

Ten or more counts support this clonotype. The gene calls are TRBV7-3 and TRBJ2-3; 9 nucleotides agree with TRBD1. CDR1 SGHTA and CDR2 FQGTGA come from the germline V gene. Trimming removed 5 bases from V and 5 bases from J; junction bases left unmatched: 20. The CDR3 runs to 19 residues. For the CDR3, the DNA is TGTGCCAGCAGCCCTCTACCCACCTTACCGGGACAGGGAGGAGATACGCAGTATTTT. It translates to CASSPLPTLPGQGGDTQYF.

This clonotype has at least ten counts. The chain has TRBV18 and TRBJ1-4, with D unresolved. V lost 6 bases and J 0 bases, leaving 8 bases between the germline ends. Germline V gene lookup returns CDR1 KGHSH and CDR2 LQKENI. The CDR3 extends over 14 amino acids. The CDR3 DNA follows: TGTGCCAGCTCCCGGGAGGCAACTAATGAAAAACTGTTTTTT. It is translated as CASSREATNEKLFF.

This clonotype was recorded many times. The J gene is TRBJ1-1, the V gene TRBV5-1; 7 bases map to TRBD1. Germline values: CDR1 SGHRS, CDR2 YFSETQ. Trimming removed 4 bases from V and 3 bases from J; junction bases left unmatched: 6. This CDR3 comprises 14 residues. CDR3: CASSPDRPDTEAFF. CDR3 DNA: TGCGCCAGCAGCCCGGACAGGCCGGACACTGAAGCTTTCTTT.

This clonotype was found many times. The chain combines TRBV30 with TRBJ2-3; D is uncertain. Germline V lookup: CDR1 GTSNPN, CDR2 SVGIG (reference sequence). Deletions cut 0 bases from V and 4 bases from J, with 5 bases between. This CDR3 has 12 amino acids. CDR3 protein: CAWSVNPDTQYF. Written as DNA, the CDR3 is TGTGCCTGGAGTGTAAACCCAGATACGCAGTATTTT.

This clonotype has ten or more counts. The CDR3 protein is CASSLEGKVGQPQHF. DNA of the CDR3: TGCGCCAGCAGCTTGGAAGGGAAAGTCGGTCAGCCCCAGCATTTT. The chain carries TRBV5-1 and TRBJ1-5; D gene unclear. Germline assignment: CDR1 SGHRS and CDR2 YFSETQ. The CDR3 sequence is 15 residues long. V was pared by 0 bases and J by 6 bases, with 13 bases between.